This is a list of T cell receptor beta chains from one sample in a study of beta chain features in type 1 diabetes. The table came from immunoSEQ multiplex PCR; TCRdb's copy has only in-frame clones and leaves some out. This sample has about 250,000 clones, with 13% to 15% found just once. Sequencing used naive CD4+ T cells from blood. These receptors all stem from a woman aged 40-49 years in good health. CDR3s include the opening cysteine and the closing phenylalanine or tryptophan. Fields, in order: V gene, J gene, CDR3 protein.

>TRBV7-8|TRBJ2-2
CASSLPGTGELFF
>TRBV19|TRBJ2-5
CASSLIGEETQYF
>TRBV27|TRBJ1-5
CASSLRRPGQGIRNQPQHF
>TRBV19|TRBJ2-3
CASSSPGQIRADTQYF
>TRBV9|TRBJ2-5
CASSAGGGTGGRQETQYF
>TRBV25-1|TRBJ2-3
CASSPPGAGGRSDTQYF
>TRBV6-5|TRBJ2-7
CASSSHLEDEQYF
>TRBV7-8|TRBJ2-7
CASSLGGRTGSEQYF
>TRBV5-4|TRBJ2-2
CASSPGTRTGELFF
>TRBV19|TRBJ2-7
CASSIARQASEQYF
>TRBV28|TRBJ2-7
CASSSPGGQVYEQYF
>TRBV20-1|TRBJ1-2
CSPGVNYGYTF
>TRBV29-1|TRBJ2-7
CSVNSGQATYEQYF
>TRBV6-1|TRBJ1-5
CASSEAKGGQGYLRPQHF
>TRBV6-5|TRBJ2-7
CASRTGTYEQYF
>TRBV19|TRBJ2-5
CASSIVAGIVIQETQYF
>TRBV5-4|TRBJ2-2
CASSQRGRRGPFGELFF